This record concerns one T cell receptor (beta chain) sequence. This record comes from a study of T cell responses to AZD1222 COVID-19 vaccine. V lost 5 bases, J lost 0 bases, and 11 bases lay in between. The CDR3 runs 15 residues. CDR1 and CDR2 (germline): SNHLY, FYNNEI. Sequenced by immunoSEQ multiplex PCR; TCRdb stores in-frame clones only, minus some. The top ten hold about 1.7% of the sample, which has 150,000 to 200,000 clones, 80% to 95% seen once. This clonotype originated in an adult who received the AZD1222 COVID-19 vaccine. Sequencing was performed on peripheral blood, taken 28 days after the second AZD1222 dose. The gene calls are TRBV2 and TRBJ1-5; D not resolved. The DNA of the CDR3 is TGTGCCAGCAGTTGGACGGAAAATAGCAATCAGCCCCAGCATTTT. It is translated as CASSWTENSNQPQHF.